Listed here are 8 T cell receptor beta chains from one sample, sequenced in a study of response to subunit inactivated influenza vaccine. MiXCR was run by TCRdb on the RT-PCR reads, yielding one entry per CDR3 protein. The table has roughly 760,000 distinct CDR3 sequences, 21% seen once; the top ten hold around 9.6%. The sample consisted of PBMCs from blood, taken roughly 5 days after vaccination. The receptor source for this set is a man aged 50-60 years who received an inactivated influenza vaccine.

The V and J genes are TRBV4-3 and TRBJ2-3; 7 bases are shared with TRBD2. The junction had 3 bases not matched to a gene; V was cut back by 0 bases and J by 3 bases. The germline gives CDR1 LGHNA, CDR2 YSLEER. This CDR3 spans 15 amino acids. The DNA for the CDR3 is TGCGCCAGCAGCCAAGATCAGCGGGGAACAGATACGCAGTATTTT. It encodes CASSQDQRGTDTQYF.

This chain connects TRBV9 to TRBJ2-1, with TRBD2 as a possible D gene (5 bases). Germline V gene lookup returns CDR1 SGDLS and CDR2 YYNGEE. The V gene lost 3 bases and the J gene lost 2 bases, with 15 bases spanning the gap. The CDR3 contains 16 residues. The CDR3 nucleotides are TGTGCCAGCAGCGCCTCTGGGCGGGTGGCCTACAATGAGCAGTTCTTC. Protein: CASSASGRVAYNEQFF.

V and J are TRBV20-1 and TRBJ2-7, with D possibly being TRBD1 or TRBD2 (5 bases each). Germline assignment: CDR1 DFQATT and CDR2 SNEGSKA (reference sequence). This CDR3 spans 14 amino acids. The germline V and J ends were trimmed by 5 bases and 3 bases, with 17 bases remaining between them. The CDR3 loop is CSAPSGTANYEQYF. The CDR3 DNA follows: TGCAGTGCTCCTTCCGGGACGGCCAACTACGAGCAGTACTTC.

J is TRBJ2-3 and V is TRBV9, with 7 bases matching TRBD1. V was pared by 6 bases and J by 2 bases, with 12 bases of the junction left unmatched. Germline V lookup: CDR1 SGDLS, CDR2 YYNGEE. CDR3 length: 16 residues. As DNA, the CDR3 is TGTGCCAGCAACGGGGTGGTGACAGGGAACACAGATACGCAGTATTTT. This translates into CASNGVVTGNTDTQYF.

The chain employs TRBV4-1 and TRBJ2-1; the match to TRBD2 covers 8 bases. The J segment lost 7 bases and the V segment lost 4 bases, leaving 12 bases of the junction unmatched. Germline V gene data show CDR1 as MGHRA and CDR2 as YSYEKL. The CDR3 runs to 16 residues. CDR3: CASSLGGTSEVNEQFF. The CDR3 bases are TGCGCCAGCAGCCTAGGAGGGACTAGTGAGGTGAATGAGCAGTTCTTC.

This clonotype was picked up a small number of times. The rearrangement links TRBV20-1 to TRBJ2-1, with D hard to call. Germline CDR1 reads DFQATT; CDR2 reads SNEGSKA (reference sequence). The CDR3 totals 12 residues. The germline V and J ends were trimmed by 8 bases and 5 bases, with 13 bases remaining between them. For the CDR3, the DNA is TGCAGTCCTCCATTCCCCCACAATGAGCAGTTCTTC. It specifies CSPPFPHNEQFF.

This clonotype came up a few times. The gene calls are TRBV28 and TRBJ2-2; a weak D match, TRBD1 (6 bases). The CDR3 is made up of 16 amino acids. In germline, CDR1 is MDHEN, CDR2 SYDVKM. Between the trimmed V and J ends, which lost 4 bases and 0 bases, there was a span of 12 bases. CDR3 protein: CASSSHRDSNTGELFF. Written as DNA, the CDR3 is TGTGCCAGCAGTTCCCACAGGGATTCGAACACCGGGGAGCTGTTTTTT.

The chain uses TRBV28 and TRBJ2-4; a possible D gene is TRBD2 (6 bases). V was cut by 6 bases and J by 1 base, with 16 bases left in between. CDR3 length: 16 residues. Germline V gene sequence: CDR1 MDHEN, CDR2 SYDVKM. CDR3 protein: CASREHPGGAKNIQYF. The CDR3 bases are TGTGCCAGCAGAGAGCACCCCGGAGGGGCCAAAAACATTCAGTACTTC.